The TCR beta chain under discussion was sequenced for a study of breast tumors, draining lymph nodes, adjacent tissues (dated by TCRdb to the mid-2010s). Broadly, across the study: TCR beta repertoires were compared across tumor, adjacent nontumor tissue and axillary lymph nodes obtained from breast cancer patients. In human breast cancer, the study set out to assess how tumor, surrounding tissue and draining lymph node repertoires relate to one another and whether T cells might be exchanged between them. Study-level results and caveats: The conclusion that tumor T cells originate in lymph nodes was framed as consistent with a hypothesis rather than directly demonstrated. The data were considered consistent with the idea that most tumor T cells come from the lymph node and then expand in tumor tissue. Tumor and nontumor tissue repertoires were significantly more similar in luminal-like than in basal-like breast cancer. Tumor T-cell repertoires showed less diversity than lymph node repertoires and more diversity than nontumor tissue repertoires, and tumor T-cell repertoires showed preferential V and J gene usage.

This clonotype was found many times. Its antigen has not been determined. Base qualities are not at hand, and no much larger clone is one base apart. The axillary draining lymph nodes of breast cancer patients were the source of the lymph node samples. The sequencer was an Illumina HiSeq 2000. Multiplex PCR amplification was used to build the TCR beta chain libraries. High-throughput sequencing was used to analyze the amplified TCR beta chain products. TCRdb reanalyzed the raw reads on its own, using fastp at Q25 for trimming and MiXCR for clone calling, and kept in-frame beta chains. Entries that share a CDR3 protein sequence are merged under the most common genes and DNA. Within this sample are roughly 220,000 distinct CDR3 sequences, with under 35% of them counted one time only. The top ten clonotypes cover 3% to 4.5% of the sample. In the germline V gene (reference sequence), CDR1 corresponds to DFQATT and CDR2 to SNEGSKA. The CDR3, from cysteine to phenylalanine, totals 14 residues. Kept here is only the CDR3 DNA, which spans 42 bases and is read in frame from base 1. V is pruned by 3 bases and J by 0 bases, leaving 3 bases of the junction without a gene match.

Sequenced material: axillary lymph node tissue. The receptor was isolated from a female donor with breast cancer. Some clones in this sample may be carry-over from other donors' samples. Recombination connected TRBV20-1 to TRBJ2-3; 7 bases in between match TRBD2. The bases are TGCAGTGCTAGTTCTAGCGGCAGCACAGATACGCAGTATTTT. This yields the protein CSASSSGSTDTQYF.